These T cell receptor beta chains were read from a single sample in a study of spatial heterogeneity in lung cancer. Each CDR3 protein gets one entry after TCRdb re-called the 5' RACE reads with MiXCR. Of under 100,000 distinct CDR3 sequences in the sample, 7.5% to 10% are singletons; the top ten hold 6.9%. Material: PBMCs, obtained at surgery. The receptors were sampled from a male donor with early-stage non-small cell lung cancer. The CDR3 runs from the conserved cysteine through the conserved F or W. A D gene is named only where the DNA matches it firmly. Size values are once, few and many counts, or a class for expanded clones, and some rows have none.

>NA|TRBV5-1|many|TRBJ2-5
TGCGCCAGCAGCTTGTCACAGATGGAGACCCAGTACTTC
CASSLSQMETQYF
>NA|TRBV18|NA|TRBJ2-2
TGTGCCAGCTCACCGGGACTTACCGGGGAGCTGTTTTTT
CASSPGLTGELFF
>TRBD2|TRBV24-1|NA|TRBJ2-1
TGTGCCACCAGTGATCCCCGCGACAGGGGAACTAGCGGGACATACAATGAGCAGTTCTTC
CATSDPRDRGTSGTYNEQFF
>NA|TRBV5-6|NA|TRBJ2-5
TGTGCCAGCAGCTTGGACGGGTTCCAAGAGACCCAGTACTTC
CASSLDGFQETQYF
>NA|TRBV18|many|TRBJ1-3
TGTGCCAGCTCACCCTCCATGACCGACAGCTCTGGAAACACCATATATTTT
CASSPSMTDSSGNTIYF
>NA|TRBV13|many|TRBJ2-7
TGTGCCAGCAGCTTAGGCGGCTATTCCTACGAGCAGTACTTC
CASSLGGYSYEQYF
>NA|TRBV5-6|many|TRBJ1-6
TGTGCCAGCAGCCATGAACGGGAGTCACCCCTCCACTTT
CASSHERESPLHF
>TRBD1|TRBV25-1|NA|TRBJ2-7
TGTGCCAGCAGGGGACAGGGAAGGAAGGGGCAGTACTTC
CASRGQGRKGQYF
>TRBD2|TRBV6-2/TRBV6-3|many|TRBJ2-7
TGTGCCAGCAGTTACTCGACTAGCGGGGACTACGAGCAGTACTTC
CASSYSTSGDYEQYF
>TRBD2|TRBV28|NA|TRBJ2-3
TGTGCCATCGGGACTAGCGGGAGAGATACGCAGTATTTT
CAIGTSGRDTQYF
>NA|TRBV7-2|many|TRBJ2-4
TGTGCCAGCAGCCTCAGACTCGCCGCCAAAAACATTCAGTACTTC
CASSLRLAAKNIQYF
>NA|TRBV4-2|many|TRBJ1-1
TGTGCCAGCAGCCACAAAGGACGGGGGGACACTGAAGCTTTCTTT
CASSHKGRGDTEAFF
>NA|TRBV18|many|TRBJ2-3
TGTGCCAGCTCACCAAGGCAGGGGAGTACGCAGTATTTT
CASSPRQGSTQYF
>NA|TRBV4-3|NA|TRBJ2-3
TGCGCCAGCAGCCAAGTCAGGAAGTACACAGATACGCAGTATTTT
CASSQVRKYTDTQYF
>TRBD1|TRBV28|many|TRBJ2-2
TGTGCCAGCAGTACAGGGGGCAACACCGGGGAGCTGTTTTTT
CASSTGGNTGELFF
>TRBD2|TRBV30|NA|TRBJ2-3
TGTGCCTGGAGTGTACTTCCTCTAGCGGGGGGCCTAGATACGCAGTATTTT
CAWSVLPLAGGLDTQYF
>TRBD2|TRBV30|few|TRBJ2-7
TGTGCCTGGAGTGACGCTAGCGGGATTTACGAGCAGTACTTC
CAWSDASGIYEQYF
>TRBD1|TRBV5-1|many|TRBJ1-1
TGCGCCAGCAGCTGGACAGGGGAGAACACTGAAGCTTTCTTT
CASSWTGENTEAFF
>NA|TRBV10-3|NA|TRBJ1-2
TGTGCCATCAGTGAATCCAGCTATAACTATGGCTACACCTTC
CAISESSYNYGYTF
>NA|TRBV7-9|few|TRBJ1-6
TGTGCCAGCAGCTTAGTGGGGGCCTGGAATTCACCCCTCCACTTT
CASSLVGAWNSPLHF
>TRBD2|TRBV7-9|few|TRBJ2-5
TGTGCCAGCAGCCCGACTAGCGGGGAAGAGACCCAGTACTTC
CASSPTSGEETQYF
>NA|TRBV30|NA|TRBJ2-2
TGTGCCTGGAGTGTGTTTCCAAACACCGGGGAGCTGTTTTTT
CAWSVFPNTGELFF
>NA|TRBV12-3/TRBV12-4|many|TRBJ2-2
TGTGCCAGCAGTTTCGGGGTCGCGAACACCGGGGAGCTGTTTTTT
CASSFGVANTGELFF
>TRBD1|TRBV5-4|NA|TRBJ2-7
TGTGCCAGCAGCTTGGGAGGACAGGTCAACGACGAGCAGTACTTC
CASSLGGQVNDEQYF
>NA|TRBV7-2|NA|TRBJ2-6
TGTGCCAGCAGCTTAGTACCTCTGGTAGCCAACGTCCTGACTTTC
CASSLVPLVANVLTF
>NA|TRBV5-1|many|TRBJ1-3
TGCGCCAGCAGCTTGGTTGGGGCCTCTGGAAACACCATATATTTT
CASSLVGASGNTIYF
>NA|TRBV11-2|many|TRBJ1-1
TGTGCCAGCAGCTTATTAGGGGGAACTGAAGCTTTCTTT
CASSLLGGTEAFF
>TRBD1|TRBV28|many|TRBJ1-4
TGTGCCAGCAGTTCGACAGGGCCGGGGGAAAAACTGTTTTTT
CASSSTGPGEKLFF
>NA|TRBV6-2/TRBV6-3|many|TRBJ2-1
TGTGCCAGCAGACTGGATTTTTACAATGAGCAGTTCTTC
CASRLDFYNEQFF